Each of the 30 T cell receptor beta chains below was sequenced from the same sample in a study of T cell responses to AZD1222 COVID-19 vaccine. Data came from immunoSEQ multiplex PCR; TCRdb stores just in-frame clones and leaves some out. The table includes 120,000 or so clones, roughly nine tenths detected once. The sample here was peripheral blood, taken on day 0 of AZD1222 vaccination. Receptors were obtained from an adult in good health.

In DNA, the CDR3 is TGTGCCAGCAGCTTGGTAGGGGTGGGAGACGAGCAGTACTTC. It is translated as CASSLVGVGDEQYF. The chain recombines TRBV5-6 with TRBJ2-7; D could derive from TRBD1 or TRBD2 (5 bases each). Germline V gene lookup returns CDR1 SGHDT and CDR2 YYEEEE. This CDR3 contains 14 residues. V lost 0 bases, J lost 5 bases, and 12 bases lay in between.

V usage is TRBV7-8 and J usage is TRBJ1-2; 7 positions agree with TRBD1. From germline, CDR1 is SGHVS and CDR2 FQNEAQ. V shed 5 bases and J 0 bases; nucleotides not matched to a gene: 3. This CDR3 spans 14 amino acids. CDR3 in amino acids: CASSPGTANYGYTF. The CDR3 region has the DNA TGTGCCAGCAGCCCCGGGACAGCTAACTATGGCTACACCTTC.

The chain joins TRBV9 to TRBJ1-2; D call uncertain. There are 12 residues in the CDR3. V gave up 0 bases and J gave up 4 bases, with 4 bases separating them. The germline V gene encodes CDR1 SGDLS and CDR2 YYNGEE. The CDR3 loop reads CASSVGTYGYTF. In DNA form, the CDR3 reads TGTGCCAGCAGCGTAGGGACCTATGGCTACACCTTC.

This clone appeared once. The rearrangement links TRBV18 to TRBJ2-7; unclear D gene. Germline-derived CDR1 and CDR2 are KGHSH and LQKENI. Trimming left V 0 bases short and J 3 bases short, with 6 bases between. There are 13 residues in the CDR3. For the CDR3, the DNA is TGTGCCAGCTCACCACCGGGCAGCTACGAGCAGTACGTC. Its translation: CASSPPGSYEQYV.

The V and J genes are TRBV5-6 and TRBJ1-1, with D uncertain. The germline V and J ends were trimmed by 1 base and 7 bases, with 14 bases remaining between them. The CDR3 contains 14 residues. CDR1 is SGHDT and CDR2 is YYEEEE in the germline V gene. The CDR3 nucleotides are TGTGCCAGCAGCTTGTATTCGCCTGTAGTTGAAGCTTTCTTT. It translates to CASSLYSPVVEAFF.

This clone was seen a single time. The chain is built from TRBV30 and TRBJ1-4; 8 bases are shared with TRBD1. There are 15 residues in the CDR3. Unmatched junction bases numbered 8, after V lost 0 bases and J lost 8 bases. CDR1 and CDR2 (germline): GTSNPN, SVGIG (reference sequence). The CDR3 nucleotides are TGTGCCTGGAGTGTCGACAGGGGAAGAGGAGAAAAACTGTTTTTT. It encodes CAWSVDRGRGEKLFF.

The CDR3 spells CASSYLGQGGTEAFF. DNA for the CDR3: TGTGCCAGCAGTTACTTAGGACAGGGAGGTACTGAAGCTTTCTTT. V gene TRBV6-5 combines with J gene TRBJ1-1; 8 bases line up with TRBD1. From germline, CDR1 is MNHEY and CDR2 SVGAGI. The CDR3 has 15 residues. V trimming: 1 base; J trimming: 5 bases; junction bases outside the gene matches: 6.

The DNA for the CDR3 is TGTGCCAGCAGTTCGACTAGCGGGAGCTCCTACAATGAGCAGTTCTTC. Translation gives CASSSTSGSSYNEQFF. The chain has TRBV6-5 and TRBJ2-1, with 12 bases that match TRBD2. The CDR3 contains 16 residues. Germline V gene data show CDR1 as MNHEY and CDR2 as SVGAGI. The ends lost 4 bases at V and 0 bases at J; junction bases unmatched: 1.

This rearrangement joins TRBV5-1 to TRBJ1-4, with TRBD1 matching 9 bases. Trimming cost V 4 bases and J 2 bases; bases outside gene matches: 12. This CDR3 has 18 amino acids. The germline gives CDR1 SGHRS, CDR2 YFSETQ. The CDR3 loop is CASSPGQGSVRTNEKLFF. Here the CDR3 DNA reads TGCGCCAGCAGCCCGGGACAGGGATCAGTTCGGACTAATGAAAAACTGTTTTTT.

The J gene is TRBJ1-2, the V gene TRBV9, with D unresolved. The CDR3 covers 13 residues. The germline V and J ends were trimmed by 4 bases and 1 base, with 8 bases remaining between them. CDR1 and CDR2 (germline): SGDLS, YYNGEE. The CDR3: CASSPTSNYGYTF. The CDR3 nucleotides are TGTGCCAGCAGCCCCACCAGTAACTATGGCTACACCTTC. The full variable domain, its missing parts supplied by reference TRBV9 and TRBJ1-2, is DSGVTQTPKHLITATGQRVTLRCSPRSGDLSVYWYQQSLDQGLQFLIQYYNGEERAKGNILERFSAQQFPDLHSELNLSSLELGDSALYFCASSPTSNYGYTFGSGTRLTVV.

The chain couples TRBV5-5 to TRBJ2-7; D uncertain. CDR3 length: 15 residues. V dropped 3 bases and J dropped 4 bases, with 17 bases sitting between them. Germline lookup yields CDR1 SGHKS and CDR2 YYEKEE (reference sequence). The CDR3 region has the DNA TGTGCCAGCAGCTCAAGCTTACAGATACCTTACGAGCAGTACGTC. Translated: CASSSSLQIPYEQYV.

The chain links TRBV6-5 to TRBJ2-7; D unresolved. V was pared by 6 bases and J by 3 bases, with 15 bases between. The CDR3 length is 14 residues. Germline V lookup: CDR1 MNHEY, CDR2 SVGAGI. This CDR3 reads CASSLVGQVYEQYF. DNA for the CDR3: TGTGCCAGCAGCCTGGTAGGGCAGGTCTACGAGCAGTACTTC.

The chain links TRBV3-1 (or the pseudogene TRBV3-2) to TRBJ1-1, with D hard to call. V dropped 0 bases and J dropped 1 base, with 9 bases sitting between them. Germline V gene data show CDR1 as LGHDT and CDR2 as YNNKEL (reference sequence). The CDR3 length is 15 residues. The CDR3 coding sequence is TGTGCCAGCAGCCAAGATTCTGGCGGGAACACTGAAGCTTTCTTT. Translating it yields CASSQDSGGNTEAFF.

V is TRBV24-1 and J is TRBJ1-1; the D gene is possibly TRBD1 (6 bases). The CDR3 is 18 residues long. V lost 3 bases, J lost 1 base, and 20 bases lay in between. Germline V lookup: CDR1 KGHDR, CDR2 SFDVKD. The CDR3, as DNA: TGTGCCACCAGTGATCTGGGGGCCACCTCCACCGCGAACACTGAAGCTTTCTTT. This sequence encodes CATSDLGATSTANTEAFF.

The chain couples TRBV6-6 to TRBJ2-1, with 10 nucleotides matching TRBD1. From germline, CDR1 is MNHNY and CDR2 SVGAGI (reference sequence). The CDR3 runs to 14 residues. Losses at the gene ends were 2 bases for V and 7 bases for J; bases not matched to a gene: 2. CDR3 sequence (DNA): TGTGCCAGCAGTTACGGGACAGGGGTGAATGAGCAGTTCTTC. This translates into CASSYGTGVNEQFF.

The sample holds one count of this clone. The gene calls are TRBV19 and TRBJ2-1; 12 bases are shared with TRBD2. This CDR3 region has 15 residues. J was trimmed by 8 bases and V by 6 bases; bases with no gene match: 8. The germline V gene encodes CDR1 LNHDA and CDR2 SQIVND (reference sequence). CDR3 amino acids: CASRPLAGGGDEQFF. CDR3 DNA: TGTGCCAGTAGACCGCTAGCGGGAGGGGGAGATGAGCAGTTCTTC.

The gene calls are TRBV6-5 and TRBJ1-2; D unclear. The CDR3 loop spans 14 amino acids. Germline lookup yields CDR1 MNHEY and CDR2 SVGAGI. The V end was cut by 4 bases, the J end by 1 base, with 10 bases between. CDR3 bases: TGTGCCAGCAGTTCCCTAACACGTAACTATGGCTACACCTTC. This gives the protein CASSSLTRNYGYTF.

V usage is TRBV19 and J usage is TRBJ1-5, with TRBD1 matching 7 bases. Germline V gives CDR1 LNHDA, CDR2 SQIVND (reference sequence). The CDR3 is made up of 16 amino acids. J was trimmed by 3 bases and V by 6 bases; bases with no gene match: 11. CDR3 in DNA: TGTGCCAGTAGCAGGACCTCGACAGGGTACAATCAGCCCCAGCATTTT. This gives the protein CASSRTSTGYNQPQHF.

The J gene is TRBJ1-1, the V gene TRBV3-1 (or the pseudogene TRBV3-2); a weak D match, TRBD1 (5 bases). The germline gives CDR1 LGHDT, CDR2 YNNKEL (reference sequence). Trimming removed 3 bases at V and 0 bases at J, with 11 bases between. The length of the CDR3 is 15 residues. The CDR3 bases are TGTGCCAGCAGCCAGGCAGGACACGTGAACACTGAAGCTTTCTTT. Its translation is CASSQAGHVNTEAFF.

V and J are TRBV4-1 and TRBJ1-4; 7 bases map to TRBD1. The CDR3 is 16 amino acids. The trim removed 1 base at V and 5 bases at J, leaving 7 bases unmatched. The germline CDR1 and CDR2 sequences are MGHRA and YSYEKL. Written as DNA, the CDR3 is TGCGCCAGCAGCCAAGGCCCGGGACAGATAAATGAAAAACTGTTTTTT. This gives the protein CASSQGPGQINEKLFF.

The chain employs TRBV7-2 and TRBJ2-3; no reliable D call. Trimming took 5 bases from V and 3 from J, leaving 9 bases between them. The germline CDR1 and CDR2 sequences are SGHTA and FQGNSA. The CDR3 length is 13 residues. The CDR3 bases are TGTGCCAGCAGCCTACTGCGAACAGATACGCAGTATTTT. This encodes CASSLLRTDTQYF.

This chain connects TRBV19 to TRBJ1-2, with TRBD1 matching over 12 bases. This CDR3 has 16 residues. Germline CDR1 LNHDA, CDR2 SQIVND (reference sequence). Losses at the gene ends were 7 bases for V and 3 bases for J; bases not matched to a gene: 9. CDR3 protein: CASTEGGTGGYYGYTF. Written as DNA, the CDR3 is TGTGCCAGTACCGAAGGGGGGACAGGGGGCTACTATGGCTACACCTTC.

This sequence joins TRBV5-6 and TRBJ1-2; D remains unclear. Trimming left V 3 bases short and J 2 bases short, with 11 bases between. The CDR3 runs 14 residues. Germline V gives CDR1 SGHDT, CDR2 YYEEEE. This chain's CDR3 is CASSSGTENYGYTF. The CDR3 nucleotides are TGTGCCAGCAGCTCCGGTACGGAAAACTATGGCTACACCTTC.

The rearrangement joins TRBV14 to TRBJ1-5; unclear D gene. The germline V and J ends were trimmed by 4 bases and 1 base, with 14 bases remaining between them. Germline V lookup: CDR1 SGHDN, CDR2 FVKESK. The CDR3 loop spans 16 amino acids. In DNA, the CDR3 is TGTGCCAGCAGCCTCCCAAAAAGGCTAAGCAATCAGCCCCAGCATTTT. It specifies CASSLPKRLSNQPQHF.

The chain joins TRBV6-1 to TRBJ1-4, with unresolved D. The CDR3 loop spans 13 amino acids. V lost 3 bases to trimming and J lost 8 bases, with 10 bases between them. Germline lookup yields CDR1 MNHNS and CDR2 SASEGT. The CDR3 is CASSEAFREKLFF. The CDR3 coding sequence is TGTGCCAGCAGTGAGGCCTTCCGGGAAAAACTGTTTTTT.

This clone was observed a single time. The chain has TRBV3-1 (or the pseudogene TRBV3-2) and TRBJ2-5; maybe TRBD1 (5 bases). The germline V and J ends were trimmed by 2 bases and 4 bases, with 14 bases remaining between them. Germline values: CDR1 LGHDT, CDR2 YNNKEL (reference sequence). CDR3 size: 15 residues. DNA of the CDR3: TGTGCCAGCAGCCAACTGTGGACAAGGACAGAGACCCAGTACTTC. Amino acid sequence: CASSQLWTRTETQYF.

The genes are TRBV4-1 and TRBJ1-4, with TRBD1 matching over 8 bases. J lost 3 bases, V lost 2 bases, and 2 bases had no gene match. Germline assignment: CDR1 MGHRA and CDR2 YSYEKL. The CDR3 consists of 15 residues. The CDR3 reads CASSQMTGANEKLFF. The CDR3 nucleotides read TGCGCCAGCAGCCAAATGACAGGGGCTAATGAAAAACTGTTTTTT.

This clone was picked up one time. The J gene is TRBJ1-6, the V gene TRBV11-2, with unresolved D. CDR3 length: 14 amino acids. CDR1 and CDR2 (germline): SGHAT, FQNNGV. Between the trimmed V and J ends, which lost 6 bases and 6 bases, there was a span of 12 bases. In DNA form, the CDR3 reads TGTGCCAGCAGACGGGGTGTTAGTAATTCACCCCTCCACTTT. Amino acids: CASRRGVSNSPLHF.

The chain couples TRBV5-1 to TRBJ2-5; D gene ambiguous. Trimming removed 3 bases at V and 3 bases at J, with 6 bases between. Germline V gene data show CDR1 as SGHRS and CDR2 as YFSETQ. The CDR3 runs to 12 residues. In DNA, the CDR3 is TGCGCCAGCAGCTACGGAGAAGAGACCCAGTACTTC. The encoded protein is CASSYGEETQYF.

This clone has only one observation. The chain joins TRBV12-3 or TRBV12-4 to TRBJ2-7; D is possibly TRBD1 (5 bases). CDR3 size: 12 residues. The V end was cut by 6 bases, the J end by 6 bases, with 12 bases between. Written as DNA, the CDR3 is TGTGCCAGCAGCTCAGACAGATCCGAGCAGTACGTC. Amino acids: CASSSDRSEQYV.